This paragraph covers one T cell receptor (beta chain) sequence. Its antigen is unidentified. The entry originates in a study of T cell responses to AZD1222 COVID-19 vaccine. CDR3 length: 14 amino acids. CDR1 is MDHEN, CDR2 SYDVKM, per germline. V lost 7 bases, J lost 5 bases, and 17 bases lay in between. Using immunoSEQ multiplex PCR, the repertoire was profiled, and TCRdb retains in-frame clones only, with some absent. Seen here are under 150,000 clones, just under 95% observed once, and the top ten hold about 1.1%. Points from the study as a whole: Only a handful of AZD1222 recipients, six or seven in all, had baseline seropositivity. There were mostly white British donors and more females than males, and clonal diversity was possibly underestimated. There were repertoire samples only from the period after the peak T cell response.

The sequencing used peripheral blood, collected 28 days after the second AZD1222 dose. The chain carries TRBV28 and TRBJ1-1; D is unresolved. The source of this sequence is an adult who received the AZD1222 COVID-19 vaccine. The CDR3 DNA reads as TGTGCCAGCACCTTACCTGGAAGGTGGACTGAAGCTTTCTTT. Amino acids: CASTLPGRWTEAFF.